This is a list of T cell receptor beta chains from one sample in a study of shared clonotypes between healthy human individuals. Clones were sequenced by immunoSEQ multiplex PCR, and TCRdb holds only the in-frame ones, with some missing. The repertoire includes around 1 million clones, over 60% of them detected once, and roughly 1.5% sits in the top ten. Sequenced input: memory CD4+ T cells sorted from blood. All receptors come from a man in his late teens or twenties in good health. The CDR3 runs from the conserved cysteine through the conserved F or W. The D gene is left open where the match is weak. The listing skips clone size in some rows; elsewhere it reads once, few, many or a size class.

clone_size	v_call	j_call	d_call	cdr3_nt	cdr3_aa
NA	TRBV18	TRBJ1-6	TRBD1	TGTGCCAGCTCACCCGGGACAGGGGGAGATTCACCCCTCCACTTT	CASSPGTGGDSPLHF
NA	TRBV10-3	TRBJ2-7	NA	TGTGCCATCAGTGAGAGGGACTACGAGCAGTACTTC	CAISERDYEQYF
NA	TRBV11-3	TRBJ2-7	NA	TGTGCCAGCAGCTTAGGTGGAGGGGCCAGGAACGAGCAGTACTTC	CASSLGGGARNEQYF
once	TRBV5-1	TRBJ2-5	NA	TGCGCCAGCAGCTTGGGGGCGCATCAAGAGACCCAGTACTTC	CASSLGAHQETQYF
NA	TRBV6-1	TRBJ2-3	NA	TGTGCCAGCAGTGAATATAGAGTTACGTCAGATACGCAGTATTTT	CASSEYRVTSDTQYF
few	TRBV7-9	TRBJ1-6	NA	TGTGCCAGCAGCTTCTCGTCAGGGGCGCCCCTCCACTTT	CASSFSSGAPLHF
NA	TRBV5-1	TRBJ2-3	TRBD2	TGCGCCAGCAGCTTCGTCCTAGCGGCTAGCACAGATACGCAGTATTTT	CASSFVLAASTDTQYF
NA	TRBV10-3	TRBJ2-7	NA	TGTGCCATCGCGGCAAGAGGCAACTGGGACGAGCAGTACTTC	CAIAARGNWDEQYF
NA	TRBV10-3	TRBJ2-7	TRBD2	TGTGCCAATTCCGGGACTAGCGGGAACGAGCAGTACTTC	CANSGTSGNEQYF
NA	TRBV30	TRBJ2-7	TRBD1	TGTGCGATGGGACAGTCCTCCTACGAGCAGTACTTC	CAMGQSSYEQYF
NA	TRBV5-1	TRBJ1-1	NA	TGCGCCAGCAGCTCAACAGCGAACACTGAAGCTTTCTTT	CASSSTANTEAFF
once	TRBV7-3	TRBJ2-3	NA	TGTGCCAGCAGCCCAATATCGGGGGCCGGGCAGTATTTT	CASSPISGAGQYF
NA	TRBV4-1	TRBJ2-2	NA	TGCGCCAGCAGCCAAGCGGGAATTTGGACCGGGGAGCTGTTTTTT	CASSQAGIWTGELFF
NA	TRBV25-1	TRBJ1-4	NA	TGTGCCAGCAGTGAATCCACCCCGGGAGGGGGAGGTGAAAAACTGTTTTTT	CASSESTPGGGGEKLFF
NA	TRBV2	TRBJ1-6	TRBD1	TGTGCCAGCACCGCGACAGGGGTAGATTCACCCCTCCACTTT	CASTATGVDSPLHF
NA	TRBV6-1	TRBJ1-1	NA	TGTGCCAGCAGCCGTTATAGGAGTACTGAAGCTTTCTTT	CASSRYRSTEAFF
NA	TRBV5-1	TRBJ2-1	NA	TGCGCCAGCAGCCCGTGGACGGGGGAAAGCTCCTACAATGAGCAGTTCTTC	CASSPWTGESSYNEQFF
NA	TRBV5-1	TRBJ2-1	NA	TGCGCCAGCAGCTTGGTACTCACTAATGAGCAGTTCTTC	CASSLVLTNEQFF
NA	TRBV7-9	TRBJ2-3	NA	TGTGCCAGCAGCTTTAGCGCAGATACGCAGTATTTT	CASSFSADTQYF
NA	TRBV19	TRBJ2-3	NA	TGTGCCAGTAGGAACGGCGTGGGGGTCACAGATACGCAGTATTTT	CASRNGVGVTDTQYF
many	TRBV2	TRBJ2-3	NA	TGTGCCAGCAAGGGGCGATTTGCGGATACGCAGTATTTT	CASKGRFADTQYF
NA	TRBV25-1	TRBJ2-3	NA	TGTGCCAGCAGTGAATGGTCTGGGGGTAGCACAGATACGCAGTATTTT	CASSEWSGGSTDTQYF
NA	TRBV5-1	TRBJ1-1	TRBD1	TGCGCCAGCAGCCCAGGGGGCGGCCCTGAAGCTTTCTTT	CASSPGGGPEAFF
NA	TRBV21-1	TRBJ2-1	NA	TGTGCCAGCAGCCCCACTATCTACAATGAGCAGTTCTTC	CASSPTIYNEQFF
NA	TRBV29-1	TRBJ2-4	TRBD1	TGCAGCGTTTTGGGACAGGGGGCAGCCAAAAACATTCAGTACTTC	CSVLGQGAAKNIQYF
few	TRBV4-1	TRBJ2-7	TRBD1	TGCGCCAGCAGCCAAGCCGGGACAGGGACCTACGAGCAGTACTTC	CASSQAGTGTYEQYF
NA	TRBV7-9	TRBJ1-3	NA	TGTGCCAGCAGCCCCGTCGGGATCGGAAACACCATATATTTT	CASSPVGIGNTIYF
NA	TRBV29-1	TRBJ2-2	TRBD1	TGCAGCGCGGACAGGGTACACACCGGGGAGCTGTTTTTT	CSADRVHTGELFF
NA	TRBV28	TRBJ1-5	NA	TGTGCCAGCAGGGACGGGAATCAGCCCCAGCATTTT	CASRDGNQPQHF
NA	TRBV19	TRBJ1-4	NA	TGTGCCAGTAGTGTCGGACTTCCTAATGAAAAACTGTTTTTT	CASSVGLPNEKLFF
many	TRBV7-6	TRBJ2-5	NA	TGTGCCAGCAGCTTAGCGGCGGGGGCAAGGACCCAGTACTTC	CASSLAAGARTQYF
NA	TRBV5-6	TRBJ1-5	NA	TGTGCCAGCAGCTTGGGAATCAATCAGCCCCAGCATTTT	CASSLGINQPQHF
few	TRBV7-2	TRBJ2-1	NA	TGTGCCAGCAGCCCCTTGCCCGTTAGCTCCTACAATGAGCAGTTCTTC	CASSPLPVSSYNEQFF
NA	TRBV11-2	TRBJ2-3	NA	TGTGCCAGCAGCTTGCGTCGGTCGACAGATACGCAGTATTTT	CASSLRRSTDTQYF
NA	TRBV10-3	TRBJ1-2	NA	TGTGCCATCAGTGAGTCTATGGACCCATCGGCCGGCTACACCTTC	CAISESMDPSAGYTF
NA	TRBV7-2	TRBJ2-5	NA	TGTGCCAGCAGCTTAGCTTCGGGGCTGGGGCAAGAGACCCAGTACTTC	CASSLASGLGQETQYF
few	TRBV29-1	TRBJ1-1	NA	TGCAGCGTTGCGGAGGGAATGGCTGAAGCTTTCTTT	CSVAEGMAEAFF
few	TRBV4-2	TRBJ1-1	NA	TGTGCCAGCAGCCAAGTACCGACGGACTACACGAACACTGAAGCTTTCTTT	CASSQVPTDYTNTEAFF
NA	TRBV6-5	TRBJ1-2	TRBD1	TGTGCCAGCAGTTCAGGACAGGGCGGCTATGGCTACACCTTC	CASSSGQGGYGYTF
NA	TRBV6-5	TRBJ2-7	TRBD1	TGTGCCAGCAGTTACTCGGGACAGGCGACCTACGAGCAGTACTTC	CASSYSGQATYEQYF
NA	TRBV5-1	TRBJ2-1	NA	TGCGCCAGCAGCTTGGCTGGCGGGGTCTCCTACAATGAGCAGTTCTTC	CASSLAGGVSYNEQFF
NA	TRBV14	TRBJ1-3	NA	TGTGCCAGCAGCCAAGATCAAGTGGAGCGGAACACCATATATTTT	CASSQDQVERNTIYF
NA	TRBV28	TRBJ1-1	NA	TGTGCCAGCAGTTTTTTGTACACTGAAGCTTTCTTT	CASSFLYTEAFF
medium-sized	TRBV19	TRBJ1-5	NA	TGTGCCAGTAGTCCAAGCGGGGGGTATCAGCCCCAGCATTTT	CASSPSGGYQPQHF
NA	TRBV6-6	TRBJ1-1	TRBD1	TGTGCCAGCAGAGGACAGGGACGAGGAACTGAAGCTTTCTTT	CASRGQGRGTEAFF
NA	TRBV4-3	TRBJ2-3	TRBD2	TGCGCCAGCAGCCAAGATCGGGGGGGAGGGAGCGCAGATACGCAGTATTTT	CASSQDRGGGSADTQYF
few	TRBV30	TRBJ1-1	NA	TGTGCCTGGAGTGGGGAGGGTGAAGCTTTCTTT	CAWSGEGEAFF
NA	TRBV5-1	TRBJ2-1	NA	TGCGCCAGCAGCTTGGGGGACCTCAATGAGCAGTTCTTC	CASSLGDLNEQFF
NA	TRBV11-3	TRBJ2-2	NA	TGTGCCAGCAGCTCCATGTTTGCCGGGGAGCTGTTTTTT	CASSSMFAGELFF
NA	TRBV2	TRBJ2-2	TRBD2	TGTGCCTCCTCGACTAGCGGAGTCAACACCGGGGAGCTGTTTTTT	CASSTSGVNTGELFF
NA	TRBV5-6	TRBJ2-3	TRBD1	TGTGCCAGCAGCTTGGAGACAGGGTTGGCAGATACGCAGTATTTT	CASSLETGLADTQYF
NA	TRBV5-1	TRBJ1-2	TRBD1	TGCGCCAGCAGCCCGGACAGGGGCCTGGGCTACACCTTC	CASSPDRGLGYTF
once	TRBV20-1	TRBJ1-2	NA	TGCAGTGCTAGGGGCACCTATGGCTACACCTTC	CSARGTYGYTF